The source of this T cell receptor beta chain is a study of blood T cell repertoires in COVID-19. The protocol was immunoSEQ multiplex PCR, while the TCRdb copy is restricted to in-frame clones and leaves out a portion. The sample consists of 200,000 to 250,000 clones, more than 70% of them appearing once. There are 14 residues in the CDR3. This TCR derives from a woman under 40 with COVID-19, enrolled during active disease. The specimen was peripheral blood. The gene calls are TRBV7-5 and TRBJ2-1; TRBD2 is the table's D call and was not checked against the DNA. TRBV7-5 is marked as a pseudogene. The CDR3 sequence: CARTTSGNYNEQFF. The CDR3 DNA reads as TGTGCCAGAACGACTAGCGGGAACTACAATGAGCAGTTCTTC.